The 32 T cell receptor beta chains presented below share a single source sample, sequenced in a study of metastatic and nonmetastatic thyroid tumors. Through MiXCR, TCRdb re-clonotyped the PCR reads. The sample includes 15,000 or so clones, roughly 3.5% of them seen just once. Ahead of thyroid surgery, no patient had received treatment of any kind. The sequenced sample consisted of tumor tissue. These receptors all come from a female donor with papillary thyroid cancer or a benign thyroid nodule (not recorded which). Some clones in this sample may be carry-over from other donors' samples.

The rearrangement joins TRBV6-1 to TRBJ2-1; TRBD1 or TRBD2 may be the D gene (6 bases each). The CDR3 spans 18 residues. Trimming cost V 10 bases and J 8 bases, with 33 bases left between them. The germline V gene has CDR1 MNHNS and CDR2 SASEGT. In nucleotides, the CDR3 is TGTGCCACCGGAGGGGGGTTGGGGAGTTTACTGTTTCGCGATGAGCAGTTCTTC. This encodes CATGGGLGSLLFRDEQFF.

This clone was observed a handful of times. The chain is built from TRBV6-2 or TRBV6-3 and TRBJ1-2, with a weak D call TRBD1 (6 bases). This CDR3 has 15 amino acids. The V end lost 0 bases, the J end lost 5 bases, and 13 bases lay between the germline ends. Per the germline V gene, CDR1 is MNHEY and CDR2 is SVGEGT. This chain's CDR3 is CASSYSQDRPYGYTF. CDR3 DNA: TGTGCCAGCAGTTACTCCCAAGACAGGCCGTATGGCTACACCTTC.

This clone is labeled as medium-sized (0.01 to 0.1%). This chain connects TRBV4-3 to TRBJ1-6; 8 nucleotides match TRBD1. After removal of 4 bases from V and 9 bases from J, the junction contained 14 bases not matched to a gene. This CDR3 has 17 amino acids. Germline V gene sequence: CDR1 LGHNA, CDR2 YSLEER. CDR3 region: CASSPGWGRGQGSPLHF. In nucleotides, the CDR3 is TGCGCCAGCAGCCCTGGGTGGGGCAGGGGGCAGGGTTCACCCCTCCACTTT.

The V gene is TRBV7-9, the J gene TRBJ1-1; 9 positions agree with TRBD1. CDR1 and CDR2 from the germline V gene are SEHNR and FQNEAQ (reference sequence). CDR3 size: 16 residues. V dropped 4 bases and J dropped 7; count of bases not matched to a gene: 13. The CDR3 DNA sequence: TGTGCCAGCAGCTCTACAGGGGGCGGTTGGGATGGTGAAGCTTTCTTT. Protein product: CASSSTGGGWDGEAFF.

This clone was recorded a few times. V and J are TRBV20-1 and TRBJ2-3; 9 bases agree with TRBD2. This CDR3 is 15 amino acids long. Looked up from germline, CDR1 is DFQATT and CDR2 is SNEGSKA (reference sequence). Germline trimming cut 0 bases from V and 5 bases from J; bases unmatched to any gene: 6. For the CDR3, the DNA is TGCAGTGCTAGAGATCTGACTAGCGGAGGAGATACGCAGTATTTT. This encodes CSARDLTSGGDTQYF.

The J gene is TRBJ2-3, the V gene TRBV6-1; 8 bases map to TRBD2. Losses at the gene ends were 6 bases for V and 7 bases for J; bases not matched to a gene: 12. CDR1 and CDR2 (germline): MNHNS, SASEGT. This CDR3 is 15 amino acids long. The CDR3 here is CASSTPGRGANTQYF. The CDR3 bases are TGTGCCAGCAGCACCCCCGGGCGGGGGGCTAATACGCAGTATTTT.

There are a few counts of this clone. The chain has TRBV4-1 and TRBJ2-6; D may be TRBD2 (6 bases). V lost 4 bases, J lost 4 bases, and 14 bases lay in between. The CDR3 is 16 residues long. CDR1 and CDR2 (germline): MGHRA, YSYEKL. This CDR3 is CASSPQGGFGANVLTF. DNA for the CDR3: TGCGCCAGCAGCCCCCAAGGAGGGTTCGGGGCCAACGTCCTGACTTTC.

This clone was seen ten or more times. The rearrangement joins TRBV19 to TRBJ1-5; D not resolved. Trimming removed 3 bases at V and 1 base at J, with 10 bases between. The CDR3 sequence is 15 residues long. Looked up from germline, CDR1 is LNHDA and CDR2 is SQIVND (reference sequence). CDR3: CASSMGRGSNQPQHF. The CDR3 region has the DNA TGTGCCAGTAGTATGGGCCGTGGGAGCAATCAGCCCCAGCATTTT. Variable domain in full (rest from reference TRBV19 and TRBJ1-5): DGGITQSPKYLFRKEGQNVTLSCEQNLNHDAMYWYRQDPGQGLRLIYYSQIVNDFQKGDIAEGYSVSREKKESFPLTVTSAQKNPTAFYLCASSMGRGSNQPQHFGDGTRLSIL.

This clone came up a few times. The gene calls are TRBV20-1 and TRBJ1-5; D perhaps matches TRBD1 (5 bases). The CDR3 has 19 residues. Germline CDR1 DFQATT, CDR2 SNEGSKA (reference sequence). With 1 base removed from V and 0 bases from J, the gap between germline ends came to 22 bases. CDR3 protein: CSARAPGRQPPYSNQPQHF. The CDR3 nucleotides read TGCAGTGCTAGAGCGCCGGGCCGACAGCCCCCTTATAGCAATCAGCCCCAGCATTTT.

This clone was found a few times. This chain joins TRBV7-9 and TRBJ2-1; D might be TRBD1 or TRBD2, each matching 5 bases. CDR3 length equals 14 residues. Deletions cut 5 bases from V and 10 bases from J, with 18 bases between. The germline CDR1 and CDR2 sequences are SEHNR and FQNEAQ (reference sequence). CDR3 sequence: CASSGGRRPLEQFF. The CDR3 coding sequence is TGTGCCAGCAGCGGGGGACGCCGCCCTTTGGAGCAGTTCTTC.

This clone was observed a few times. The CDR3 loop is CASTQDRQVYEQYF. The CDR3, as DNA: TGTGCCAGCACCCAGGACCGGCAGGTTTACGAGCAGTACTTC. This sequence joins TRBV11-2 and TRBJ2-7, with D unresolved. This CDR3 is built from 14 residues. Trimming shortened V by 7 bases and J by 4 bases, and 17 bases separated the two germline ends. Germline-derived CDR1 and CDR2 are SGHAT and FQNNGV.

Only a few counts were recorded for this clone. J is TRBJ2-1 and V is TRBV6-4, with 16 nucleotides matching TRBD2. Trimming removed 7 bases from V and 10 bases from J; junction bases left unmatched: 13. The CDR3 runs 17 residues. Germline V gene data show CDR1 as MRHNA and CDR2 as SNTAGT. This CDR3 is CASNVEMGLAGGPEQFF. Written as DNA, the CDR3 is TGTGCCAGCAACGTGGAGATGGGACTAGCGGGAGGGCCAGAGCAGTTCTTC.

This clone occurred a few times. V usage is TRBV28 and J usage is TRBJ2-7; no definite D call. The germline gives CDR1 MDHEN, CDR2 SYDVKM. The germline V and J ends were trimmed by 2 bases and 5 bases, with 7 bases remaining between them. The CDR3 totals 12 residues. CDR3 residues: CASSLDQHEQYF. The CDR3 DNA reads as TGTGCCAGCAGTTTAGATCAGCACGAGCAGTACTTC.

This clone was found a few times. This chain links TRBV28 with TRBJ1-5; TRBD1 agrees at 7 bases. With 8 bases clipped from V and 3 bases from J, the junction kept 4 bases outside the gene matches. The CDR3 spans 13 residues. Germline assignment: CDR1 MDHEN and CDR2 SYDVKM. DNA of the CDR3: TGTGCCAGCGATGACAGGGACAATCAGCCCCAGCATTTT. This codes for CASDDRDNQPQHF. The full variable domain, its missing parts supplied by reference TRBV28 and TRBJ1-5, is DVKVTQSSRYLVKRTGEKVFLECVQDMDHENMFWYRQDPGLGLRLIYFSYDVKMKEKGDIPEGYSVSREKKERFSLILESASTNQTSMYLCASDDRDNQPQHFGDGTRLSIL.

This rearrangement joins TRBV28 to TRBJ1-2, with D tentatively TRBD1 (6 bases). V shed 3 bases and J shed 4 bases, with 9 bases lying between them. The germline gives CDR1 MDHEN, CDR2 SYDVKM. This CDR3 is 13 amino acids long. The CDR3 nucleotides are TGTGCCAGCAGTTTGCGGACAGCCTATGGCTACACCTTC. This translates into CASSLRTAYGYTF.

As regards this clone: A much larger clone lies a single base off, so this may be a read error. This sequence joins TRBV28 and TRBJ2-2, with D possibly TRBD2 on 6 matching bases. The V gene's germline CDR1 is MDHEN and CDR2 SYDVKM. There are 14 residues in the CDR3. The CDR3 protein is CDSSFGGHTGELFF. The CDR3 nucleotides read TGTGACAGCAGTTTTGGAGGGCACACCGGGGAGCTGTTTTTT.

On this clone itself: A clone one base away is much larger, so this may be a read error. The chain employs TRBV25-1 and TRBJ1-2; TRBD1 matches at 12 bases. Looked up from germline, CDR1 is MGHDK and CDR2 is SYGVNS. V dropped 7 bases and J dropped 6; count of bases not matched to a gene: 12. The CDR3 length is 16 residues. Here the CDR3 reads CASNAGTGGSGDGYTF. The CDR3 DNA follows: TGTGCCAGCAACGCCGGGACAGGGGGCTCCGGAGATGGCTACACCTTC.

This clone was seen more than once but under ten times. At one end the junction does not follow the germline gene, possibly because of a read error. The V call is TRBV6-2 or TRBV6-3, the J call TRBJ2-6; no definite D call. CDR3 length: 14 amino acids. CDR1 and CDR2 from the germline V gene are MNHEY and SVGEGT. This chain's CDR3 is CASSYYSGANVLTF. The CDR3 DNA reads TGTGCCAGCAGCTACTACTCTGGGGCCAACGTCCTGACTTTC.

The chain couples TRBV27 to TRBJ2-3; maybe TRBD2 (5 bases). V was cut by 7 bases and J by 2 bases, with 10 bases left in between. Per the germline V gene, CDR1 is MNHEY and CDR2 is SMNVEV (reference sequence). The CDR3 sequence is 13 residues long. DNA for the CDR3: TGTGCCAGCATGAAGGGAGACACAGATACGCAGTATTTT. Translating it yields CASMKGDTDTQYF.

The chain links TRBV12-3 or TRBV12-4 to TRBJ1-2, with TRBD1 matching over 8 bases. The CDR3 totals 14 residues. The trim removed 2 bases at V and 7 bases at J, leaving 6 bases unmatched. The CDR3 sequence: CASSLLGQGTGYTF. CDR3 DNA sequence: TGTGCCAGCAGTTTATTAGGACAGGGAACTGGCTACACCTTC.

The table lists this clone with a few counts. The rearrangement uses TRBV11-2 and TRBJ2-2; D is undetermined. V was pared by 0 bases and J by 7 bases, with 18 bases between. Germline lookup yields CDR1 SGHAT and CDR2 FQNNGV. CDR3 length equals 17 residues. In nucleotides, the CDR3 is TGTGCCAGCAGCTTAGATAAGGTCGTTAGTATAGTCGGGGAGCTGTTTTTT. It yields the protein CASSLDKVVSIVGELFF.

This clone was counted a few times. The junction does not match germline at one end; this may be a read error. The chain combines TRBV28 with TRBJ2-3; D possibly corresponds to TRBD2 (6 bases). Germline V gene lookup returns CDR1 MDHEN and CDR2 SYDVKM. The CDR3 has 16 residues. The CDR3 spells CTSSTIAVEMADTQYF. In DNA form, the CDR3 reads TGTACCAGCAGTACGATAGCGGTAGAAATGGCAGATACGCAGTATTTT.

This clone appeared a few times. The J gene is TRBJ2-6, the V gene TRBV6-2 or TRBV6-3, with a tentative D call TRBD1 (6 bases). The V end was cut by 2 bases, the J end by 0 bases, with 17 bases between. Germline lookup yields CDR1 MNHEY and CDR2 SVGEGT. The CDR3 length is 19 residues. DNA of the CDR3: TGTGCCAGCAGTTACCGGCAGGGGTCTATCAGCTCTGGGGCCAACGTCCTGACTTTC. Translated, it gives CASSYRQGSISSGANVLTF.

The chain couples TRBV27 to TRBJ2-1, with a weak D call TRBD2 (6 bases). Germline V gene data show CDR1 as MNHEY and CDR2 as SMNVEV (reference sequence). The ends were cut back, 8 bases at V and 5 bases at J, with 19 bases in the middle. The CDR3 sequence is 15 residues long. This chain's CDR3 is CASGEVTLGNNEQFF. CDR3 nucleotide sequence: TGTGCCAGCGGGGAGGTGACCCTGGGGAACAATGAGCAGTTCTTC.

The V and J genes are TRBV2 and TRBJ1-5; the match to TRBD1 covers 8 bases. The CDR3 spans 12 residues. Germline-derived CDR1 and CDR2 are SNHLY and FYNNEI. The V and J ends lost 9 bases and 9 bases, in that order; junction bases with no gene match: 7. CDR3 bases: TGTGCCAGTAGACAGGGGTTAGGGCCCCAGCATTTT. Its translation: CASRQGLGPQHF.

This clone occurred a few times. The chain employs TRBV6-1 and TRBJ2-2, with D possibly matching TRBD2 (6 bases). There are 14 residues in the CDR3. Between the trimmed V and J ends, which lost 4 bases and 7 bases, there was a span of 13 bases. CDR1 is MNHNS, CDR2 SASEGT, per germline. DNA for the CDR3: TGTGCCAGCAGTGGGGGCCCGGGGGTCGGGGAGCTGTTTTTT. This translates into CASSGGPGVGELFF.

The genes are TRBV27 and TRBJ2-7; TRBD2 matches at 9 bases. CDR1 is MNHEY and CDR2 is SMNVEV in the germline V gene (reference sequence). There are 15 residues in the CDR3. The V segment lost 6 bases and the J segment 3 bases; nucleotides outside the gene matches: 9. The CDR3 sequence is CASSLSGSLFYEQYF. In DNA form, the CDR3 reads TGTGCCAGCAGCCTTAGCGGGAGTCTTTTCTACGAGCAGTACTTC.

There are a few counts of this clone. CDR3 DNA: TGTGCCAGCAGTGGGGGCAGAGGCACCGGGGAGCTGTTTTTT. It is translated as CASSGGRGTGELFF. This sequence joins TRBV2 and TRBJ2-2; TRBD1 might be the D (5 bases). Looked up from germline, CDR1 is SNHLY and CDR2 is FYNNEI. The ends were cut back, 4 bases at V and 4 bases at J, with 10 bases in the middle. The CDR3 loop spans 14 amino acids.

This clone came up a few times. CDR3 region: CASTQDAYEQYF. In DNA, the CDR3 is TGTGCCAGCACACAGGATGCCTACGAGCAGTACTTC. The rearrangement joins TRBV6-1 to TRBJ2-7, with D tentatively TRBD1 (5 bases). Deletions cut 7 bases from V and 2 bases from J, with 9 bases between. CDR3 length: 12 amino acids. Germline CDR1 and CDR2: MNHNS and SASEGT.

This rearrangement joins TRBV28 to TRBJ1-2; maybe TRBD1 (5 bases). Germline CDR1 MDHEN, CDR2 SYDVKM. The V and J ends lost 2 bases and 8 bases respectively, with 12 bases between them. The CDR3 has 13 residues. This CDR3 is CASSLGPGGGYTF. The CDR3 DNA reads as TGTGCCAGCAGTTTAGGCCCCGGGGGAGGCTACACCTTC.

This clone was counted a few times. V usage is TRBV19 and J usage is TRBJ1-1, with D perhaps matching TRBD1 (5 bases). Deletions cut 5 bases from V and 1 base from J, with 8 bases between. Germline CDR1 reads LNHDA; CDR2 reads SQIVND (reference sequence). The CDR3 has 13 residues. CDR3 DNA sequence: TGTGCCAGTAGTTCGACAGAGAACACTGAAGCTTTCTTT. Translated: CASSSTENTEAFF.

This clone occurred many times. The gene calls are TRBV18 and TRBJ1-6; D remains ambiguous. The CDR3 is 14 residues long. The germline gives CDR1 KGHSH, CDR2 LQKENI. Between the trimmed V and J ends, which lost 3 bases and 8 bases, there was a span of 11 bases. The CDR3 nucleotides read TGTGCCAGCTCACCCACTGGACGGGATTCACCCCTCCACTTT. This codes for CASSPTGRDSPLHF.